The sequence of this T cell receptor beta chain was determined in a study of blood T cell repertoires in COVID-19. Study overall: The United States, Italy and Spain were the sources of the acute and convalescent COVID-19 samples. The analysed material was cDNA or gDNA that came from T cells, B-cell-depleted T cells, or PBMCs.

Original methodology: For nucleated cells, counts were estimated from reference gene primer amplification. Assay used: immunoSEQ multiplex PCR; TCRdb lists only in-frame clones, some missing. V and J calls and clone size are given by that table; D and trimming were obtained from the DNA. The repertoire holds roughly 74,000 clones, with approximately 86% as singletons. Germline CDR1 reads MNHEY; CDR2 reads SVGAGI. The CDR3 totals 15 residues. The V end was cut by 7 bases, the J end by 1 base, with 17 bases between. Material: peripheral blood. This chain joins TRBV6-5 and TRBJ2-7; TRBD1 might be the D (6 bases). The TCR was taken from a woman aged 80 or over with active or convalescent COVID-19. Written as DNA, the CDR3 is TGTGCCAGCAATCTAAGACCTGGACAGTCCTACGAGCAGTACTTC. This gives the protein CASNLRPGQSYEQYF.